A selection of T cell receptor beta chains follows, all from one sample in a study of CD8+ T cells in alopecia areata. Method: immunoSEQ multiplex PCR; TCRdb's copy keeps in-frame clones and lacks some. Seen here are 80,000 to 100,000 clones, 35% to 50% observed once, and the top ten hold 0.7% to 0.95%. The specimen sequenced was CD4+ T cells sorted from blood. These receptors came from a human donor with alopecia areata. Each CDR3 is given with its conserved first and last residue. A D gene is named only where the DNA matches it firmly.

D,V,length,J,CDR3
NA,TRBV30,12,TRBJ2-1,CAWAPDYNEQFF
NA,TRBV5-1,15,TRBJ2-2,CASSRGTPNTGELFF
TRBD1,TRBV29-1,13,TRBJ1-1,CSAQQGPNTEAFF
TRBD1,TRBV29-1,16,TRBJ2-7,CSVFEPWDRSSYEQYF
TRBD2,TRBV5-1,15,TRBJ2-7,CASSVTGGLSYEQYF
NA,TRBV19,15,TRBJ1-5,CASSIAAGSNQPQHF
NA,TRBV6-5,15,TRBJ1-1,CASRWARDTNTEAFF
NA,TRBV30,11,TRBJ1-2,CAWGPNYGYTF
NA,TRBV30,15,TRBJ1-5,CAWSLSWMDDQPQHF
TRBD2,TRBV2,14,TRBJ2-1,CASSGTSGYNEQFF
NA,TRBV30,14,TRBJ1-1,CAWGPGYMNTEAFF
NA,TRBV29-1,12,TRBJ1-1,CSVVEINTEAFF
TRBD2,TRBV29-1,13,TRBJ2-7,CSVAGLAAYEQYF
NA,TRBV4-3,14,TRBJ2-3,CASSQDARSSTQYF
NA,TRBV5-1,15,TRBJ2-5,CASSWAARPQETQYF
TRBD1,TRBV28,14,TRBJ2-1,CASRYRGGYNEQFF
NA,TRBV5-1,16,TRBJ1-6,CASSLDSNSRNSPLHF
NA,TRBV29-1,12,TRBJ2-3,CSASGAPDTQYF
NA,TRBV5-1,13,TRBJ2-5,CASSLETIETQYF
NA,TRBV5-1,15,TRBJ2-1,CASSLSALPNLEQFF
TRBD2,TRBV11-2,15,TRBJ2-1,CASSVQGGRWNEQFF
NA,TRBV27,11,TRBJ1-1,CASSLLGEAFF
NA,TRBV6-1,12,TRBJ2-2,CASNTHTGELFF
NA,TRBV29-1,17,TRBJ2-7,CSVVPGQTEGVPYEQYF
TRBD1,TRBV7-9,14,TRBJ2-5,CASSSGQGGETQYF
TRBD1,TRBV6-1,16,TRBJ1-2,CASSEPTGGGLYGYTF
NA,TRBV7-2,17,TRBJ2-6,CASSSPRRLSGANVLTF
TRBD2,TRBV29-1,13,TRBJ2-1,CSATSRSYNEQFF
TRBD2,TRBV15,17,TRBJ2-1,CATSRDLVSGGANEQFF
NA,TRBV29-1,15,TRBJ2-7,CSVEERGNWGYEQYF
NA,TRBV2,12,TRBJ2-1,CASSEVGREKFF
TRBD1,TRBV29-1,13,TRBJ2-2,CSSRNRGTGELFF
TRBD2,TRBV4-2,16,TRBJ2-7,CASSPRARGALYEQYF
NA,TRBV29-1,13,TRBJ2-3,CSVGTQFTDTQYF
TRBD1,TRBV6-6,15,TRBJ2-1,CASTRGQGGYNEQFF
NA,TRBV6-6,15,TRBJ2-7,CASSSSDGYSYEQYF
NA,TRBV30,13,TRBJ1-1,CAWSRGPITEAFF
NA,TRBV2,11,TRBJ2-4,CASRTNRGGSF
TRBD2,TRBV19,13,TRBJ2-1,CASSLGLVFEQFF
NA,TRBV30,11,TRBJ1-1,CAWSEGGHAFF
NA,TRBV29-1,15,TRBJ2-2,CSVGTGRVGTGELFF
TRBD1,TRBV28,17,TRBJ2-6,CASSFPAGGAGANVLTF
NA,TRBV30,12,TRBJ2-3,CAWSVATNTQYF
TRBD1,TRBV30,14,TRBJ2-5,CAWKETGKSETQYF
NA,TRBV5-1,14,TRBJ2-4,CASSLGTGTNIQYF
NA,TRBV20-1,11,TRBJ2-1,CSASSHPEQFF
TRBD1,TRBV29-1,13,TRBJ2-5,CSVEAGGQETQYF
NA,TRBV29-1,11,TRBJ2-7,CSGMSSYEQYF
NA,TRBV28,13,TRBJ2-5,CASSNGQTETQYF
NA,TRBV29-1,13,TRBJ1-1,CSVERPLNTEAFF
NA,TRBV30,12,TRBJ1-2,CAWTASRYGYTF
TRBD1,TRBV30,13,TRBJ2-7,CAWSRDSSYEQYF
NA,TRBV29-1,13,TRBJ2-7,CSVVQGGSYEQYF
NA,TRBV9,14,TRBJ2-7,CASSVEAASYEQYF